This entry is about one T cell receptor (beta chain). As yet, its antigen is unknown. CDR1 and CDR2 from the germline V gene are DFQATT and SNEGSKA (reference sequence). The CDR3 spans 11 residues. The source of the sample is a study of cytomegalovirus exposure and HLA in healthy donors. Study-wide results and caveats: HLA allele associations emerged for 15,000 to 20,000 TCR beta sequences in a later analysis, at 0.05 false discovery rate. Later analysis identified a missense DCLRE1C variant that was linked to TCR beta V- and J-gene trimming. Reported performance of the classifier showed diagnosis of cytomegalovirus status with high specificity and sensitivity.

PCR primers comprised 60 Vbeta and 13 Jbeta primers. Generated by immunoSEQ multiplex PCR, the TCRdb table keeps only in-frame clones and is missing some. The table lists 170,000 or so clones, more than 60% of them singletons. This receptor was obtained from a woman in her twenties or thirties in good health and CMV-seropositive. The chain is built from TRBV20-1 and TRBJ2-7; D remains unclear. Sequencing used PBMCs. The CDR3, as DNA: TGCAGAGCTTCCCATACGGGCGAGCAGTACTTC. Its translation: CRASHTGEQYF.